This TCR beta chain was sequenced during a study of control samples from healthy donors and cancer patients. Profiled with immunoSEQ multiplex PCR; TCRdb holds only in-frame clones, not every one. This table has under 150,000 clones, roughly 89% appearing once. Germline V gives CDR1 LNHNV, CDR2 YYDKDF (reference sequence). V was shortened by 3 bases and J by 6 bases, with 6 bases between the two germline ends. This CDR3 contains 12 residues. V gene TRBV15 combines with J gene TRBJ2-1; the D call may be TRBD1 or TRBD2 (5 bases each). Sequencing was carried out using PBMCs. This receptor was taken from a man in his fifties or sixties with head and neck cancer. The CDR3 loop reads CATSSGGNEQFF. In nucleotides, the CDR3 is TGTGCCACCAGCAGTGGGGGCAATGAGCAGTTCTTC.